This T cell receptor beta chain is from a study of Graves' ophthalmopathy and Graves' hyperthyroidism. Germline lookup yields CDR1 MNHEY and CDR2 SVGEGT. The CDR3 runs to 15 residues. The germline V and J ends were trimmed by 7 bases and 4 bases, with 20 bases remaining between them. TCR beta CDR3 amplification used RNA transcripts. The workflow started with a first-round RT-PCR run with HTBI primers and then moved on to a second-round multiplex PCR. TCRdb redid the calling of the multiplex PCR reads with MiXCR, one entry per CDR3 protein. Among 350,000 to 400,000 distinct CDR3 sequences listed, roughly 14% were seen once. In its sample, this clonotype was seen many times.

Material: peripheral blood. The chain is built from TRBV6-2 or TRBV6-3 and TRBJ2-7; D gene uncertain. The sequence was collected from a woman aged 18-29 years with stable Graves' hyperthyroidism. The CDR3 sequence: CASTHRAPSGYEQYF. As DNA, the CDR3 is TGTGCCAGCACCCACCGGGCCCCCTCCGGTTACGAGCAGTACTTC.